This entry describes one TCR beta chain. Enrolment of Seattle patients took place during active infection, and they were followed longitudinally. Germline loops: CDR1 MDHEN, CDR2 SYDVKM. The CDR3 totals 12 residues. Between the trimmed V and J ends, which lost 4 bases and 4 bases, there was a span of 5 bases. The data stem from a study of blood T cell repertoires in COVID-19. Study overall: Specimens from acute and convalescent COVID-19 originated in the United States, Italy and Spain. The analysed material was cDNA or gDNA that came from T cells, B-cell-depleted T cells, or PBMCs.

Generated by immunoSEQ multiplex PCR, the TCRdb table keeps only in-frame clones and is missing some. Of fewer than 55,000 clones in the sample, about 76% were seen once. The receptor was derived from an elderly woman with COVID-19, enrolled during active disease. The sequencing sample was made of peripheral blood. V gene TRBV28 combines with J gene TRBJ1-5; D is uncertain. The DNA for the CDR3 is TGTGCCAGCAGTTATCCTAATCAGCCCCAGCATTTT. Translating gives CASSYPNQPQHF. Full variable domain (outside the CDR3, taken from reference TRBV28 and TRBJ1-5): DVKVTQSSRYLVKRTGEKVFLECVQDMDHENMFWYRQDPGLGLRLIYFSYDVKMKEKGDIPEGYSVSREKKERFSLILESASTNQTSMYLCASSYPNQPQHFGDGTRLSIL.